The text below deals with one TCR beta chain. These data are taken from a study of T cell changes during pregnancy in multiple sclerosis. Sequencing was performed with immunoSEQ multiplex PCR; in TCRdb, only in-frame clones are kept and a portion is missing. Among around 80,000 clones listed, under 95% were seen once. The source is a female donor with multiple sclerosis, enrolled in a pregnancy study. The sample here was peripheral blood, taken before pregnancy.

The CDR3, as DNA: TGTGCCTGGAGTGTACTCGGGGACAGGGTTGACACTGAAGCTTTCTTT. This sequence encodes CAWSVLGDRVDTEAFF. V gene TRBV30 combines with J gene TRBJ1-1; 9 nucleotides agree with TRBD1. This CDR3 has 16 residues. Germline V lookup: CDR1 GTSNPN, CDR2 SVGIG (reference sequence). With V trimmed by 0 bases and J by 3 bases, 8 bases remained unmatched.